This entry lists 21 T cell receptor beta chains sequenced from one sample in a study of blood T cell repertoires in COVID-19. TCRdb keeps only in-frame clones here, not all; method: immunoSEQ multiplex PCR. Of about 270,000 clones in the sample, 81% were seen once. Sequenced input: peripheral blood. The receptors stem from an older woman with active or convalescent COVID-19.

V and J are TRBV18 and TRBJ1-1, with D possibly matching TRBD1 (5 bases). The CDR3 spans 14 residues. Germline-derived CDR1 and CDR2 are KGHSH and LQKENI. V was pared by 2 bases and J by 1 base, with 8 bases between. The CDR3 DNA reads TGTGCCAGCTCACCAATTCAGGGGAACACTGAAGCTTTCTTT. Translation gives CASSPIQGNTEAFF.

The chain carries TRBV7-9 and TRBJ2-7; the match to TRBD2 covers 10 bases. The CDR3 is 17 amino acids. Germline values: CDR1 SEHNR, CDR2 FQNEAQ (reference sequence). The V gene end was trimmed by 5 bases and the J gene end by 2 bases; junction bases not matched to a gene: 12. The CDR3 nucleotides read TGTGCCAGCAGCCCCCGGTTGGGTCTAGCGGGGGCCTACGAGCAGTACTTC. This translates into CASSPRLGLAGAYEQYF.

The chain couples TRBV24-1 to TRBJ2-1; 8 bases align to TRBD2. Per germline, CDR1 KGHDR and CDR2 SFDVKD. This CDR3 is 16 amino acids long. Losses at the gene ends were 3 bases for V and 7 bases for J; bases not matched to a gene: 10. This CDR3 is CATSDGGAGAGNEQFF. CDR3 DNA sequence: TGTGCCACCAGTGATGGCGGAGCGGGGGCGGGGAATGAGCAGTTCTTC.

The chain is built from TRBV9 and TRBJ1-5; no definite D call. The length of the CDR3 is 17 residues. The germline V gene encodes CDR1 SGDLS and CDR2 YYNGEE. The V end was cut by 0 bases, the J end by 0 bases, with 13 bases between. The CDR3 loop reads CASSVEDTTYSNQPQHF. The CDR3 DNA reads TGTGCCAGCAGCGTAGAAGACACCACTTATAGCAATCAGCCCCAGCATTTT.

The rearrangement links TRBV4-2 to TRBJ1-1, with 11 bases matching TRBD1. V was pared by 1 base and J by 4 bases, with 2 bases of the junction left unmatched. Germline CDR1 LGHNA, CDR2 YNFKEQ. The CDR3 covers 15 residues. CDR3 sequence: CASSQGTGGGTEAFF. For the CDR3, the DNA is TGTGCCAGCAGCCAAGGGACAGGGGGCGGCACTGAAGCTTTCTTT.

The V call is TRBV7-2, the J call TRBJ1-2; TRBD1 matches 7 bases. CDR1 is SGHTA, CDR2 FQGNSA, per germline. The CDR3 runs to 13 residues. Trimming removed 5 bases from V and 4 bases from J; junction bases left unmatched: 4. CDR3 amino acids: CASSVTGSYGYTF. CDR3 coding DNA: TGTGCCAGCAGCGTGACAGGGAGCTATGGCTACACCTTC.

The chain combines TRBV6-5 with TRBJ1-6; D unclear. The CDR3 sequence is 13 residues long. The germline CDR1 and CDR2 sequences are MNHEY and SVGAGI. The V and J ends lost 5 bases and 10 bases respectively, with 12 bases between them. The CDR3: CASSKPFISPLHF. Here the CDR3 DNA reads TGTGCCAGCAGTAAGCCTTTTATATCACCCCTCCACTTT.

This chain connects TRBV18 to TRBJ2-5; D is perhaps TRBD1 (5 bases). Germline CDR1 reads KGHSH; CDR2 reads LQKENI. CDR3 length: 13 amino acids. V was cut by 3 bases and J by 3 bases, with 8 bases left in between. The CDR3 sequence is CASSPGREETQYF. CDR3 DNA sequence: TGTGCCAGCTCACCGGGCAGGGAAGAGACCCAGTACTTC.

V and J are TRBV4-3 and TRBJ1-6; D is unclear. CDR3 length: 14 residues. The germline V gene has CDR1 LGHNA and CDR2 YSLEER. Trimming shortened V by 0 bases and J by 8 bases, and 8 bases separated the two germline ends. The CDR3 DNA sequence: TGCGCCAGCAGCCAAGATGTATTTTATTCACCCCTCCACTTT. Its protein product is CASSQDVFYSPLHF.

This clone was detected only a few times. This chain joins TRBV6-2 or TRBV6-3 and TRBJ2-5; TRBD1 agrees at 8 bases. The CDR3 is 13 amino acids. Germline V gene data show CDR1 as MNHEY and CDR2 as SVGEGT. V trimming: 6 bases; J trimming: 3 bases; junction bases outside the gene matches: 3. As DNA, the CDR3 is TGTGCCAGCAGCCAGGGGGCGAAAGAGACCCAGTACTTC. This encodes CASSQGAKETQYF.

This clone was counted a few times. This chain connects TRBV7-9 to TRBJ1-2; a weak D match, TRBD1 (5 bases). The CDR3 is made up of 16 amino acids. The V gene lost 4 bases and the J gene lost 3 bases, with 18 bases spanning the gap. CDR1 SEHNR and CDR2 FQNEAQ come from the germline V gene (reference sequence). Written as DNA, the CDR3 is TGTGCCAGCAGCTGGACCCACCCGGGGGGTGACTATGGCTACACCTTC. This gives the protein CASSWTHPGGDYGYTF.

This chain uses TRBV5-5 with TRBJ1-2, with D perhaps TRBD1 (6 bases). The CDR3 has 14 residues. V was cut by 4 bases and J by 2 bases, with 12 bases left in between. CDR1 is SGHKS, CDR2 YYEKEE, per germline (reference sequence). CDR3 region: CASSPRGQNYGYTF. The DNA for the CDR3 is TGTGCCAGCAGCCCAAGAGGACAGAACTATGGCTACACCTTC.

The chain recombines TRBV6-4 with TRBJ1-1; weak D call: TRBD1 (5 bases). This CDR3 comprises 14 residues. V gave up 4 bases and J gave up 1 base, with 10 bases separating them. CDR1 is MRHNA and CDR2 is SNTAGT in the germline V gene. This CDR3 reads CASSAVGGNTEAFF. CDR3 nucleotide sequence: TGTGCCAGCAGTGCTGTCGGGGGGAACACTGAAGCTTTCTTT.

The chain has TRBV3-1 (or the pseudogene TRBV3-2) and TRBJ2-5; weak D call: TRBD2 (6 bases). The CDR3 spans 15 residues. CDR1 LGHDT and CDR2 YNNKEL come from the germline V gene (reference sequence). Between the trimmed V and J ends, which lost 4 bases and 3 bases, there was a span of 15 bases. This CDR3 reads CASSPWGEAEETQYF. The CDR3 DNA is TGTGCCAGCAGCCCTTGGGGGGAGGCAGAAGAGACCCAGTACTTC.

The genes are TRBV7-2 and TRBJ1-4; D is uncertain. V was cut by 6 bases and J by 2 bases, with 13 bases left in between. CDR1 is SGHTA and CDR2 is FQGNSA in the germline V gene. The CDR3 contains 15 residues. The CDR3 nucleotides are TGTGCCAGCAGACCCCACTCGTCTACTAATGAAAAACTGTTTTTT. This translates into CASRPHSSTNEKLFF.

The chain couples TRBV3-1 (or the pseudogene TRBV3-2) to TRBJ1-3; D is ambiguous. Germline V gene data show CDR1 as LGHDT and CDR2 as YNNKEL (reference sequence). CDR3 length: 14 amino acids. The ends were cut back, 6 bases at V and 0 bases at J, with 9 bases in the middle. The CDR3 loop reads CASRAPLSGNTIYF. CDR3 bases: TGTGCCAGCAGGGCTCCCCTCTCTGGAAACACCATATATTTT.

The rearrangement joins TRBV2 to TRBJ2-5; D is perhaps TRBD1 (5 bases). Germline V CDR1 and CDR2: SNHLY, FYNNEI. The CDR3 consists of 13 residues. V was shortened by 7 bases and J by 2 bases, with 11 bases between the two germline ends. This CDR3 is CASIRQQQETQYF. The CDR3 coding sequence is TGTGCCAGCATTCGACAGCAACAAGAGACCCAGTACTTC.

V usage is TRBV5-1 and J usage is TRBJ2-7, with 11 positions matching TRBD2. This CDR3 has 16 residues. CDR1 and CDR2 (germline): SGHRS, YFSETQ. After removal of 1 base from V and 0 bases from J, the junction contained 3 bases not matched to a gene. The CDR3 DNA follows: TGCGCCAGCAGCTTGATACTAGCGGGGGTCTCCTACGAGCAGTACTTC. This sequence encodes CASSLILAGVSYEQYF.

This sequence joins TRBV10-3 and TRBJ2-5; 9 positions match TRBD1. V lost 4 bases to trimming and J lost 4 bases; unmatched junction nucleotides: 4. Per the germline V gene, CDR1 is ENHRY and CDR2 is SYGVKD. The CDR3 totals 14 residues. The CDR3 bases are TGTGCCATCAGTGGGGGACAGGGTTTAGAGACCCAGTACTTC. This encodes CAISGGQGLETQYF.

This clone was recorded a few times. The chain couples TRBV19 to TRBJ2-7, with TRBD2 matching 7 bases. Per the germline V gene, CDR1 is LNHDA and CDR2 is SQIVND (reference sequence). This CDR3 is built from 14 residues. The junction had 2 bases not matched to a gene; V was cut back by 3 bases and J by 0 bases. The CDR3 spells CASSMGGGSYEQYF. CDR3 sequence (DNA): TGTGCCAGTAGTATGGGCGGGGGCTCCTACGAGCAGTACTTC. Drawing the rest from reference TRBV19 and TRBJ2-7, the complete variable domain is DGGITQSPKYLFRKEGQNVTLSCEQNLNHDAMYWYRQDPGQGLRLIYYSQIVNDFQKGDIAEGYSVSREKKESFPLTVTSAQKNPTAFYLCASSMGGGSYEQYFGPGTRLTVT.

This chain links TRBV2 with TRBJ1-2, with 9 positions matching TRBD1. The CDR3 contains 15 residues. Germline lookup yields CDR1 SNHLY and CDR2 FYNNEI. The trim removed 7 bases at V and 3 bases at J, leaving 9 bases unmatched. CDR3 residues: CASTLGQGKYYGYTF. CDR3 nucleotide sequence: TGTGCCAGCACCTTGGGACAGGGAAAGTACTATGGCTACACCTTC.